This TCR beta chain was identified in a study of memory CD4+ T cells and cytomegalovirus serostatus. Study findings and constraints: Each of roughly 65 CMV-associated TCRbeta sequences occurred in one to five individuals.

The sort gate was single viable CD3+CD4+CD8-CD45RO+ cells for memory CD4+ T cells. Per the germline V gene, CDR1 is SGDLS and CDR2 is YYNGEE. Losses at the gene ends were 4 bases for V and 4 bases for J; bases not matched to a gene: 9. The CDR3 runs 16 residues. As regards this clone: Its antigen is not identified.

Sequencing used immunoSEQ multiplex PCR; TCRdb keeps in-frame clones, though not all of them. The repertoire holds tens of thousands of clones, with over 60% as singletons. The sequence was collected from an adult in good health and CMV-seropositive. The J gene is TRBJ2-5, the V gene TRBV9, with 11 bases matching TRBD2. Sequencing input: memory CD4+ T cells from blood. DNA for the CDR3: TGTGCCAGCAGCACCTCTAGCGGGAGGACCCCAGAGACCCAGTACTTC. As protein: CASSTSSGRTPETQYF.